This T cell receptor (beta chain) was recovered during a study of cytomegalovirus exposure and HLA in healthy donors. This CDR3 has 15 residues. Per the germline V gene, CDR1 is MNHEY and CDR2 is SVGAGI. V lost 5 bases, J lost 0 bases, and 11 bases lay in between. Notes on this clone: What it recognizes is unknown.

Points from the study as a whole: With later analysis, a missense DCLRE1C variant became linked to TCR beta V- and J-gene trimming. It was shown in a later analysis that HLA-associated TCR beta chains were more clonally expanded than other, equally common chains. Analyzed later, most CMV-associated TCR beta chains appeared HLA-restricted.

The PCR used 60 Vbeta and 13 Jbeta primers. Measured with immunoSEQ multiplex PCR; TCRdb has only the in-frame clones, and not every one. This sample has 190,000 or so clones, with 80% found just once. The sequence was collected from a boy between 10 and 17 years old in good health and CMV-seronegative. Material: PBMCs. The chain combines TRBV6-5 with TRBJ1-5; weak D call: TRBD1 (5 bases). DNA of the CDR3: TGTGCCAGCAGTCCAACGGGGGATAGCAATCAGCCCCAGCATTTT. Its translation: CASSPTGDSNQPQHF.